These 10 T cell receptor beta chains originate from one sample sequenced in a study of STAT3 mutations in large granular lymphocyte leukemia. The table came from immunoSEQ multiplex PCR; TCRdb's copy has only in-frame clones and leaves some out. Of 9,500 to 14,000 clones listed, around 86% are singletons. No antigen is known for these receptors. The study, taken as a whole, reports: Every T-LGLL patient had at least one immunodominant TCRbeta clonotype.

The sample comprised peripheral blood mononuclear cells. The receptors here all came from an older man with T-cell large granular lymphocyte leukemia. Some clones in this sample may be carry-over from other donors' samples.

The CDR3: CASSHIAGGQQETQYF. The CDR3 DNA follows: TGTGCCAGCAGCCACATAGCGGGGGGGCAACAAGAGACCCAGTACTTC. The chain couples TRBV5-6 to TRBJ2-5, with 11 bases aligning to TRBD2. Trimming removed 4 bases from V and 2 bases from J; junction bases left unmatched: 7. Germline-derived CDR1 and CDR2 are SGHDT and YYEEEE. The CDR3 spans 16 residues.

The chain recombines TRBV10-3 with TRBJ2-2, with a tentative D call TRBD1 (6 bases). CDR1 is ENHRY and CDR2 is SYGVKD in the germline V gene. The CDR3 contains 14 residues. V gave up 5 bases and J gave up 2 bases, with 9 bases separating them. CDR3: CAISYRENTGELFF. The CDR3 DNA reads as TGTGCCATCAGTTACAGGGAAAACACCGGGGAGCTGTTTTTT.

The chain is built from TRBV19 and TRBJ1-1; tentative D call: TRBD1 (5 bases). Germline CDR1 LNHDA, CDR2 SQIVND (reference sequence). This CDR3 has 13 amino acids. Trimming took off 8 bases at V and 6 bases at J, with 16 bases between the two ends. The CDR3 region is CASVGRVYAEAFF. CDR3 nucleotides: TGTGCCAGTGTTGGCAGGGTATACGCTGAAGCTTTCTTT.

This sequence joins TRBV11-1 and TRBJ2-5; 8 positions match TRBD1. V trimming: 5 bases; J trimming: 5 bases; junction bases outside the gene matches: 7. Germline V gives CDR1 SGHAT, CDR2 FQDESV (reference sequence). This CDR3 contains 14 residues. The CDR3 protein is CASSLRTGSETQYF. The CDR3 DNA reads TGTGCCAGCAGCCTCAGGACAGGGTCGGAGACCCAGTACTTC.

The chain links TRBV18 to TRBJ2-7; 9 nucleotides match TRBD1. Germline CDR1 reads KGHSH; CDR2 reads LQKENI. CDR3 size: 15 residues. V lost 5 bases and J lost 0; bases outside the gene matches: 5. Here the CDR3 DNA reads TGTGCCAGCTCATCCGGGACAGGGATCTCCTACGAGCAGTACTTC. Its protein is CASSSGTGISYEQYF.

V usage is TRBV28 and J usage is TRBJ1-2; perhaps TRBD1 as D (6 bases). This CDR3 has 14 amino acids. Germline-derived CDR1 and CDR2 are MDHEN and SYDVKM. V lost 7 bases, J lost 4 bases, and 16 bases lay in between. The DNA for the CDR3 is TGTGCCAGCACCCCTCCAGGGGCGGGCTATGGCTACACCTTC. Translation: CASTPPGAGYGYTF.

The CDR3: CASSFQGAEEKLFF. The CDR3 DNA follows: TGCGCCAGCAGCTTTCAGGGGGCGGAAGAAAAACTGTTTTTT. The chain recombines TRBV5-1 with TRBJ1-4; 8 bases are a match to TRBD1. The CDR3 is 14 amino acids. Trimming at V came to 2 bases and at J to 8 bases, leaving 5 bases not matched to a gene. The germline CDR1 and CDR2 sequences are SGHRS and YFSETQ.

This chain links TRBV4-3 with TRBJ1-4; maybe TRBD1 (5 bases). V lost 3 bases and J 3 bases, leaving 14 bases between the germline ends. Germline assignment: CDR1 LGHNA and CDR2 YSLEER. The CDR3 totals 16 residues. Here the CDR3 DNA reads TGCGCCAGCAGCCAGGGGGGACGGGGAGCTAATGAAAAACTGTTTTTT. Translated: CASSQGGRGANEKLFF.

The gene calls are TRBV6-5 and TRBJ1-1, with 7 bases fitting TRBD1. This CDR3 region has 14 residues. J gave up 5 bases and V 5 bases, and 8 bases lay outside the gene matches. Germline CDR1 reads MNHEY; CDR2 reads SVGAGI. The CDR3 protein is CASSPPGQKTEAFF. CDR3 in DNA: TGTGCCAGCAGTCCCCCGGGACAGAAGACTGAAGCTTTCTTT.

The chain links TRBV27 to TRBJ1-5; TRBD1 aligns across 7 bases. This CDR3 region has 16 residues. From germline, CDR1 is MNHEY and CDR2 SMNVEV (reference sequence). V trimming: 8 bases; J trimming: 0 bases; junction bases outside the gene matches: 10. CDR3 amino acids: CASRKGTAYSNQPQHF. CDR3 sequence (DNA): TGTGCCAGCCGAAAAGGGACAGCATATAGCAATCAGCCCCAGCATTTT.